This entry lists 14 T cell receptor beta chains sequenced from one sample in a study of T cell clonality in common variable immunodeficiency. The study's findings and limits: Reportedly, TCR beta sequences from common variable immunodeficiency showed fewer deletions and N-nucleotide insertions.

No antigen has been identified for these receptors. Sequencing was performed with immunoSEQ multiplex PCR; in TCRdb, only in-frame clones are kept and a portion is missing. The sample shows roughly 33,000 clones, none of them appearing just once. Input material: peripheral blood mononuclear cells. These receptors were obtained from a human donor with common variable immunodeficiency.

Turning to this clone: The read falls 3 residues short of the CDR3 end, and the missing part is taken from the germline J gene. The genes are TRBV6-1 and TRBJ2-7, with D maybe TRBD2 (5 bases). Germline CDR1 is MNHNS and CDR2 is SASEGT. CDR3 size: 16 residues. The V end lost 0 bases, the J end lost 6 bases, and 18 bases lay between the germline ends. CDR3 bases read: TGTGCCAGCAGTGAAGCAATGTCGGGTCGGGGTCTCGAG. It codes for CASSEAMSGRGLE. In full, the CDR3 is CASSEAMSGRGLEQYF.

This clone was counted only a few times. Its ends do not fully match the called genes, so a read error is possible. The CDR3 is cut off 3 residues early in the read; its end comes from the germline J gene. The rearrangement joins TRBV7-9 to TRBJ1-1, with D possibly TRBD1 on 5 matching bases. The CDR3 length is 15 residues. CDR1 and CDR2 from the germline V gene are SEHNR and FQNEAQ (reference sequence). The part of the CDR3 DNA that was read is TGTGTCAGCAGCCGACCCCCGACAGCGAACACTGAA. Protein sequence: CVSSRPPTANTE. The CDR3, in full, reads CVSSRPPTANTEAFF.

With respect to this clone: The sequenced fragment ends 3 residues before the CDR3 boundary, so the rest is inferred from the germline J gene. The chain carries TRBV10-2 and TRBJ2-3; D not resolved. From germline, CDR1 is WSHSY and CDR2 SAAADI. V gave up 3 bases and J gave up 4 bases, with 14 bases separating them. The CDR3 is made up of 15 amino acids. Here the CDR3 reads CASSEQLFGPDTQYF. The covered CDR3 bases are TGCGCCAGCAGTGAACAGCTTTTTGGCCCAGATACG.

This clone showed up many times. Read sequence stops 3 residues before the CDR3 end, and the germline J gene provides the missing end. The chain combines TRBV19 with TRBJ1-5; 7 bases are shared with TRBD1. Losses at the gene ends were 7 bases for V and 3 bases for J; bases not matched to a gene: 9. The germline CDR1 and CDR2 sequences are LNHDA and SQIVND (reference sequence). This CDR3 contains 15 residues. CDR3 in amino acids: CASTPETGNNQPQHF. The CDR3 DNA, read in part, is TGTGCCAGTACCCCGGAGACAGGGAACAATCAGCCC.

In its sample, this clone is medium-sized. Read coverage stops 3 residues before the CDR3 terminus; the germline J gene supplies the remainder. The chain combines TRBV7-3 with TRBJ2-3, with 11 bases matching TRBD2. The CDR3 is made up of 16 amino acids. V dropped 6 bases and J dropped 1; count of bases not matched to a gene: 6. In germline, CDR1 is SGHTA, CDR2 FQGTGA. The DNA read from the CDR3 is TGTGCCAGCAGTAAAACTAGCGGGGGAGGCACAGATACG. This sequence encodes CASSKTSGGGTDT. Given in full, the CDR3 is CASSKTSGGGTDTQYF.

This clone appeared a few times. The observed sequence ends 3 residues before the CDR3 terminus, with the missing tail filled in from the germline J gene. This chain uses TRBV6-1 with TRBJ1-1; D might be TRBD1 (5 bases). This CDR3 has 14 residues. CDR1 is MNHNS, CDR2 SASEGT, per germline. V lost 1 base, J lost 0 bases, and 6 bases lay in between. The CDR3 spells CASSEGGMNTEAFF. The sequenced CDR3 bases are TGTGCCAGCAGTGAAGGGGGCATGAACACTGAA.

The sample holds a few counts of this clone. From the germline J gene comes the end of the CDR3, since the read stops 3 residues before it. The chain combines TRBV19 with TRBJ2-1; 9 bases map to TRBD2. CDR3 size: 16 residues. Germline lookup yields CDR1 LNHDA and CDR2 SQIVND (reference sequence). V lost 4 bases to trimming and J lost 4 bases; unmatched junction nucleotides: 8. The DNA read from the CDR3 is TGTGCCAGTAGTACAGGGAGGAGCGGGGGGTACAATGAG. It translates to CASSTGRSGGYNE. The complete CDR3 protein is CASSTGRSGGYNEQFF.

There are a few counts of this clone. The read stops 3 residues short of the end of the CDR3; the missing end is completed from the germline J gene. V gene TRBV30 combines with J gene TRBJ1-6; D is uncertain. Trimming removed 0 bases from V and 6 bases from J, with 12 bases in between. CDR3 size: 15 residues. The V gene's germline CDR1 is GTSNPN and CDR2 SVGIG (reference sequence). The covered CDR3 bases are TGTGCCTGGAGTGTCAGGAGGGCGGGTAATTCACCC. Protein product: CAWSVRRAGNSP. In full, the CDR3 reads CAWSVRRAGNSPLHF. The full variable domain, completed using reference TRBV30 and TRBJ1-6, is SQTIHQWPATLVQPVGSPLSLECTVEGTSNPNLYWYRQAAGRGLQLLFYSVGIGQISSEVPQNLSASRPQDRQFILSSKKLLLSDSGFYLCAWSVRRAGNSPLHFGNGTRLTVT.

This clone was detected ten times or more. The read halts 3 residues ahead of the CDR3 end, with the missing end drawn from the germline J gene. The chain recombines TRBV18 with TRBJ2-1; D uncertain. The CDR3 consists of 12 residues. V was cut by 5 bases and J by 4 bases, with 6 bases left in between. The germline V gene has CDR1 KGHSH and CDR2 LQKENI. This CDR3 reads CASSTNYNEQFF. The CDR3 DNA, read in part, is TGTGCCAGCTCAACTAATTACAATGAG.

Many counts were recorded for this clone. The read ends 3 residues early relative to the CDR3; the germline J gene fills the gap. The V gene is TRBV2, the J gene TRBJ2-5, with 7 bases aligning to TRBD2. Looked up from germline, CDR1 is SNHLY and CDR2 is FYNNEI. Unmatched junction bases numbered 3, after V lost 6 bases and J lost 2 bases. The CDR3 is 13 amino acids. CDR3 sequence: CASRGDYQETQYF. The covered CDR3 bases are TGTGCCAGCAGGGGGGACTATCAAGAGACC. Based on the CDR3 plus reference TRBV2 and TRBJ2-5, the full variable domain is EPEVTQTPSHQVTQMGQEVILRCVPISNHLYFYWYRQILGQKVEFLVSFYNNEISEKSEIFDDQFSVERPDGSNFTLKIRSTKLEDSAMYFCASRGDYQETQYFGPGTRLLVL.

This clone was found a few times. The read ends 3 residues shy of where the CDR3 ends; the end is completed using the germline J gene. The chain employs TRBV2 and TRBJ1-1, with D hard to call. V shed 3 bases and J shed 5 bases, with 10 bases lying between them. The CDR3 loop spans 13 amino acids. Germline CDR1 reads SNHLY; CDR2 reads FYNNEI. The DNA read from the CDR3 is TGTGCCAGCAGTGATAGGGTTGGGACTGAA. Translated: CASSDRVGTE. The complete CDR3 sequence is CASSDRVGTEAFF.

This clone was detected a few times. The read ends 3 residues early relative to the CDR3; the germline J gene fills the gap. The chain recombines TRBV2 with TRBJ1-2, with 9 positions matching TRBD1. The V gene's germline CDR1 is SNHLY and CDR2 FYNNEI. The CDR3 sequence is 13 residues long. CDR3 residues: CASRGDRVKGYTF. The sequenced CDR3 bases are TGTGCCAGCAGGGGGGACAGGGTAAAAGGC.

This clone was recorded many times. The read is 3 residues too short to cover the CDR3 end, so that end is filled in from the germline J gene. V is TRBV20-1 and J is TRBJ1-2; 9 nucleotides agree with TRBD1. This CDR3 region has 14 residues. The V gene end was trimmed by 6 bases and the J gene end by 4 bases; junction bases not matched to a gene: 9. Germline V CDR1 and CDR2: DFQATT, SNEGSKA (reference sequence). The part of the CDR3 DNA that was read is TGCAGTGCAAGCTCTACGGGACAGGGCTATGGC. Translation gives CSASSTGQGYG. The entire CDR3 sequence reads CSASSTGQGYGYTF.

This clone was recorded a few times. The read is 3 residues too short to cover the CDR3 end, so that end is filled in from the germline J gene. The rearrangement joins TRBV30 to TRBJ2-1, with TRBD2 identical over 8 bases. The V and J ends lost 5 bases and 0 bases, in that order; junction bases with no gene match: 0. Germline CDR1 is GTSNPN and CDR2 is SVGIG (reference sequence). The CDR3 consists of 13 residues. CDR3 sequence: CAWRGGSYNEQFF. The sequenced CDR3 bases are TGTGCCTGGCGGGGGGGCTCCTACAATGAG.